Listed below are T cell receptor beta chains from one sample, sequenced in a study of control samples from healthy donors and cancer patients. The table came from immunoSEQ multiplex PCR; TCRdb's copy has only in-frame clones and leaves some out. The repertoire holds about 120,000 clones, around 89% seen once, with around 3.5% in the top ten. Sample: blood. The receptors shown here come from a man aged 35 to 55 in good health. Each CDR3 is given with its conserved first and last residue. The D gene is left open where the match is weak. Only some rows state a clone size, as once, few, many or a class for expanded clones.

cdr3_aa,cdr3_nt,v_call,d_call,j_call,clone_size
CASSPKDSGNTIYF,TGTGCCAGCTCACCTAAGGACTCTGGAAACACCATATATTTT,TRBV18,NA,TRBJ1-3,NA
CASGNGFGGTQYF,TGTGCTAGTGGTAACGGTTTCGGCGGGACCCAGTACTTC,TRBV12-5,NA,TRBJ2-5,NA
CASSRYSTDTQYF,TGTGCCAGCAGCAGGTATAGCACAGATACGCAGTATTTT,TRBV5-6,NA,TRBJ2-3,NA
CASARRGGGANEQYF,TGCGCCAGCGCCCGGCGGGGCGGGGGGGCCAACGAGCAGTACTTC,TRBV10-1,TRBD2,TRBJ2-7,NA
CASSLAPGVPHEQYF,TGCGCCAGCAGCTTGGCCCCAGGGGTCCCCCACGAGCAGTACTTC,TRBV5-1,NA,TRBJ2-7,NA
CATSRESFLQETQYF,TGTGCCACCAGCAGAGAATCTTTCCTTCAAGAGACCCAGTACTTC,TRBV15,NA,TRBJ2-5,NA
CASSLEVNSPLHF,TGCGCCAGCAGCTTGGAAGTTAATTCACCCCTCCACTTT,TRBV5-1,NA,TRBJ1-6,NA
CASRAGRQETQYF,TGTGCCAGCAGAGCCGGACGACAAGAGACCCAGTACTTC,TRBV7-8,NA,TRBJ2-5,NA
CASSLWGGNTIYF,TGTGCCAGCAGCTTGTGGGGTGGAAACACCATATATTTT,TRBV5-4,NA,TRBJ1-3,NA
CASSWGLQETQYF,TGTGCCAGCAGCTGGGGACTACAAGAGACCCAGTACTTC,TRBV11-1,TRBD2,TRBJ2-5,once
CASSYPIAGASYNEQFF,TGCGCCAGCAGCTACCCGATAGCGGGTGCCTCCTACAATGAGCAGTTCTTC,TRBV4-1,TRBD2,TRBJ2-1,NA
CASGLAHGVRQPQHF,TGTGCTAGTGGTTTGGCTCACGGCGTTAGGCAGCCCCAGCATTTT,TRBV12-5,NA,TRBJ1-5,NA